The 30 T cell receptor beta chains reported below all come from one sample, sequenced in a study of blood T cell repertoires in COVID-19. Clones were sequenced by immunoSEQ multiplex PCR, and TCRdb holds only the in-frame ones, with some missing. The data contain 45,000 or so clones, roughly 80% of them singletons. Sequenced input: peripheral blood. The receptors come from a human donor in a cohort sampled during active COVID-19.

The V gene is TRBV27, the J gene TRBJ2-7; D is perhaps TRBD1 (5 bases). Trimming cost V 5 bases and J 1 base, with 6 bases left between them. The CDR3 is 12 residues long. CDR1 is MNHEY and CDR2 is SMNVEV in the germline V gene (reference sequence). The CDR3 reads CASSPGSYEQYF. The CDR3 nucleotides are TGTGCCAGCAGTCCAGGGTCCTACGAGCAGTACTTC.

The V and J genes are TRBV11-2 and TRBJ1-2; D is possibly TRBD1 (6 bases). V was shortened by 5 bases and J by 5 bases, with 15 bases between the two germline ends. Germline-derived CDR1 and CDR2 are SGHAT and FQNNGV. CDR3 size: 14 residues. The CDR3 nucleotides read TGTGCCAGCAGCCTGGGACATGTTTCATATGGCTACACCTTC. Translation: CASSLGHVSYGYTF.

The chain recombines TRBV5-4 with TRBJ2-1, with 12 positions matching TRBD2. Germline CDR1 and CDR2: SGHNT and YYREEE (reference sequence). With 6 bases clipped from V and 7 bases from J, the junction kept 5 bases outside the gene matches. The CDR3 covers 14 residues. This CDR3 is CASTQGTSGNEQFF. CDR3 bases: TGTGCCAGCACCCAGGGGACTAGCGGGAATGAGCAGTTCTTC. Full variable domain (missing parts from reference TRBV5-4 and TRBJ2-1): ETGVTQSPTHLIKTRGQQVTLRCSSQSGHNTVSWYQQALGQGPQFIFQYYREEENGRGNFPPRFSGLQFPNYSSELNVNALELDDSALYLCASTQGTSGNEQFFGPGTRLTVL.

This sequence joins TRBV5-1 and TRBJ1-3; the D is unclear. The CDR3 contains 14 residues. V lost 4 bases to trimming and J lost 0 bases, with 8 bases between them. The V gene's germline CDR1 is SGHRS and CDR2 YFSETQ. CDR3 sequence: CASSPRSSGNTIYF. CDR3 bases: TGCGCCAGCAGCCCTCGGAGCTCTGGAAACACCATATATTTT.

The chain employs TRBV29-1 and TRBJ1-1, with TRBD1 matching over 7 bases. V was clipped by 7 bases and J by 0 bases; unmatched bases: 5. Per the germline V gene, CDR1 is SQVTM and CDR2 is ANQGSEA. The CDR3 is 13 amino acids. CDR3 loop: CSGLQGLNTEAFF. In DNA, the CDR3 is TGCAGCGGATTACAGGGGTTGAACACTGAAGCTTTCTTT.

The J gene is TRBJ2-1, the V gene TRBV28; TRBD2 is a possible D gene (5 bases). V lost 7 bases and J 9 bases, leaving 13 bases between the germline ends. CDR1 MDHEN and CDR2 SYDVKM come from the germline V gene. This CDR3 has 12 residues. CDR3: CASTTSWSEQFF. As DNA, the CDR3 is TGTGCCAGCACTACTAGTTGGAGTGAGCAGTTCTTC.

V gene TRBV6-5 combines with J gene TRBJ2-7; possible D gene TRBD2, 5 bases. Trimming stripped 4 bases from V and 7 bases from J, with 14 bases between. The CDR3 spans 13 residues. Looked up from germline, CDR1 is MNHEY and CDR2 is SVGAGI. The CDR3 is CASSLMAGGEQYF. The CDR3, as DNA: TGTGCCAGCAGTTTAATGGCCGGCGGGGAGCAGTACTTC.

This chain joins TRBV29-1 and TRBJ2-1; D gene uncertain. Germline V CDR1 and CDR2: SQVTM, ANQGSEA. V lost 5 bases and J lost 8, with 19 bases in between. The CDR3 is 14 amino acids. The CDR3 region is CSVIRVNGPHEQFF. CDR3 bases: TGCAGCGTTATCCGGGTTAACGGCCCGCATGAGCAGTTCTTC.

The chain couples TRBV19 to TRBJ2-1; D gene unclear. Germline CDR1 reads LNHDA; CDR2 reads SQIVND (reference sequence). CDR3 size: 12 residues. V lost 4 bases and J 7 bases, leaving 8 bases between the germline ends. This CDR3 reads CASSTRGNEQFF. DNA for the CDR3: TGTGCCAGTAGTACTCGAGGAAATGAGCAGTTCTTC.

The chain carries TRBV10-3 and TRBJ1-6, with 10 positions matching TRBD1. There are 15 residues in the CDR3. J lost 8 bases, V lost 5 bases, and 6 bases had no gene match. Germline lookup yields CDR1 ENHRY and CDR2 SYGVKD. The CDR3 DNA sequence: TGTGCCATCAGTCCCCCGGGACAGGGGTATTCACCCCTCCACTTT. Translating it yields CAISPPGQGYSPLHF.

The CDR3 protein is CSARTSGNEQFF. CDR3 DNA: TGCAGCGCTCGGACTAGCGGGAATGAGCAGTTCTTC. The chain employs TRBV29-1 and TRBJ2-1; 11 bases map to TRBD2. Per germline, CDR1 SQVTM and CDR2 ANQGSEA. The CDR3 has 12 amino acids. V trimming: 7 bases; J trimming: 7 bases; junction bases outside the gene matches: 3.

This chain links TRBV24-1 with TRBJ1-2; 9 nucleotides match TRBD1. Germline V gene data show CDR1 as KGHDR and CDR2 as SFDVKD. This CDR3 contains 14 residues. With V trimmed by 3 bases and J by 8 bases, 6 bases remained unmatched. The CDR3, as DNA: TGTGCCACCAGTGATGTACAGGGGGCAGGGGGCTACACCTTC. This translates into CATSDVQGAGGYTF.

This chain connects TRBV18 to TRBJ1-3; the D gene is possibly TRBD1 (5 bases). Trimming removed 8 bases from V and 0 bases from J, with 17 bases in between. This CDR3 comprises 16 residues. Per the germline V gene, CDR1 is KGHSH and CDR2 is LQKENI. CDR3 region: CASRLTGSNSGNTIYF. The CDR3 DNA sequence: TGTGCCAGCCGCCTAACAGGTTCCAACTCTGGAAACACCATATATTTT.

The chain carries TRBV6-6 and TRBJ2-2; TRBD2 aligns across 12 bases. The germline V gene has CDR1 MNHNY and CDR2 SVGAGI (reference sequence). The CDR3 has 15 residues. Losses at the gene ends were 0 bases for V and 8 bases for J; bases not matched to a gene: 1. CDR3 bases: TGTGCCAGCAGTTACTCCCTAGCGGGAGGGGGGGAGCTGTTTTTT. It translates to CASSYSLAGGGELFF.

The chain couples TRBV5-6 to TRBJ1-1, with D hard to call. The V gene's germline CDR1 is SGHDT and CDR2 YYEEEE. V lost 4 bases and J lost 3, with 16 bases in between. The CDR3 contains 15 residues. This chain's CDR3 is CASSPLGGSDTEAFF. The DNA for the CDR3 is TGTGCCAGCAGCCCGTTAGGAGGGTCCGACACTGAAGCTTTCTTT.

The sample holds one count of this clone. The chain recombines TRBV7-9 with TRBJ1-2; TRBD1 agrees at 12 bases. CDR3 length equals 15 residues. Trimming at V came to 5 bases and at J to 7 bases, leaving 8 bases not matched to a gene. CDR1 and CDR2 from the germline V gene are SEHNR and FQNEAQ (reference sequence). In DNA form, the CDR3 reads TGTGCCAGCAGCCTCGGGACAGGGGGCGCGAGTGGCTACACCTTC. This gives the protein CASSLGTGGASGYTF.

This clone was detected a few times. The CDR3 here is CASSESSGSSYEQYF. CDR3 bases: TGCGCCAGCAGTGAGTCGTCGGGGAGCTCCTACGAGCAGTACTTC. The chain recombines TRBV10-1 with TRBJ2-7, with a weak D call TRBD2 (5 bases). Germline V lookup: CDR1 WNHNN, CDR2 SYGVQD (reference sequence). The CDR3 totals 15 residues. V was shortened by 0 bases and J by 0 bases, with 9 bases between the two germline ends.

The chain links TRBV11-3 to TRBJ1-6; D is uncertain. The CDR3 covers 14 residues. The V end was cut by 1 base, the J end by 7 bases, with 8 bases between. Germline V gene data show CDR1 as SGHNT and CDR2 as YENEEA. As DNA, the CDR3 is TGTGCCAGCAGCTTAGGGGCTCTGAATTCACCCCTCCACTTT. Residues: CASSLGALNSPLHF.

The CDR3: CASGLSYEQYF. DNA of the CDR3: TGTGCCAGCGGACTTTCCTACGAGCAGTACTTC. The chain links TRBV28 to TRBJ2-7; a weak D match, TRBD2 (5 bases). The germline CDR1 and CDR2 sequences are MDHEN and SYDVKM. The CDR3 contains 11 residues. Trimming pared 8 bases from V and 1 base from J, leaving 6 bases between.

The chain combines TRBV5-8 with TRBJ2-2; TRBD2 matches 11 bases. Per the germline V gene, CDR1 is SGHTS and CDR2 is YDEGEE. Germline trimming cut 0 bases from V and 4 bases from J; bases unmatched to any gene: 8. The CDR3 has 18 residues. CDR3 protein: CASSLGQTSGIITGELFF. In DNA, the CDR3 is TGTGCCAGCAGCTTGGGCCAGACTAGCGGGATTATCACCGGGGAGCTGTTTTTT.

The chain carries TRBV5-1 and TRBJ2-3; a weak D match, TRBD2 (7 bases). CDR3 length: 13 amino acids. V was clipped by 10 bases and J by 5 bases, with 17 bases between them. In germline, CDR1 is SGHRS, CDR2 YFSETQ. CDR3 protein: CAGRRGPRDTQYF. Here the CDR3 DNA reads TGCGCCGGGCGGCGGGGGCCGAGAGATACGCAGTATTTT.

V usage is TRBV7-9 and J usage is TRBJ1-1, with no clear D. Germline V lookup: CDR1 SEHNR, CDR2 FQNEAQ (reference sequence). The CDR3 runs 15 residues. Trimming cost V 5 bases and J 1 base, with 14 bases left between them. The CDR3 is CASSPQGGRNTEAFF. DNA of the CDR3: TGTGCCAGCAGCCCACAAGGCGGAAGGAACACTGAAGCTTTCTTT.

The rearrangement uses TRBV14 and TRBJ2-7; 9 bases align to TRBD1. Germline assignment: CDR1 SGHDN and CDR2 FVKESK. This CDR3 contains 15 residues. V shed 3 bases and J 5 bases; nucleotides not matched to a gene: 8. The CDR3: CASSQAGTGFNEQYF. CDR3 DNA sequence: TGTGCCAGCAGCCAGGCCGGGACAGGGTTCAACGAGCAGTACTTC.

The rearrangement joins TRBV5-1 to TRBJ2-3; D may be TRBD2 (5 bases). The CDR3 sequence is 16 residues long. Trimming removed 0 bases from V and 3 bases from J, with 14 bases in between. The germline gives CDR1 SGHRS, CDR2 YFSETQ. The CDR3 region has the DNA TGCGCCAGCAGCTTGGGCGGAGGACTTACGACAGATACGCAGTATTTT. Translation: CASSLGGGLTTDTQYF. Combining the CDR3 with reference TRBV5-1 and TRBJ2-3 gives the whole variable domain KAGVTQTPRYLIKTRGQQVTLSCSPISGHRSVSWYQQTPGQGLQFLFEYFSETQRNKGNFPGRFSGRQFSNSRSEMNVSTLELGDSALYLCASSLGGGLTTDTQYFGPGTRLTVL.

The chain uses TRBV4-2 and TRBJ2-3, with 9 bases that match TRBD2. CDR3 length: 15 residues. Per germline, CDR1 LGHNA and CDR2 YNFKEQ. V dropped 5 bases and J dropped 4; count of bases not matched to a gene: 7. CDR3 amino acids: CASSESSGTPDTQYF. CDR3 nucleotide sequence: TGTGCCAGCAGCGAGTCTAGCGGGACCCCAGATACGCAGTATTTT.

This clone was seen a single time. The genes are TRBV3-1 (or the pseudogene TRBV3-2) and TRBJ2-7; D is perhaps TRBD2 (6 bases). Trimming stripped 4 bases from V and 3 bases from J, with 13 bases between. The germline V gene has CDR1 LGHDT and CDR2 YNNKEL (reference sequence). This CDR3 has 14 amino acids. The CDR3 DNA sequence: TGTGCCAGCAGCCCGGGACTGACCGACTACGAGCAGTACTTC. It translates to CASSPGLTDYEQYF.

The chain links TRBV24-1 to TRBJ2-1; weak D call: TRBD1 (5 bases). Germline V CDR1 and CDR2: KGHDR, SFDVKD. V lost 2 bases to trimming and J lost 10 bases, with 17 bases between them. This CDR3 has 15 residues. Here the CDR3 DNA reads TGTGCCACCAGTGATTCGGCTTATCCAGGGAAAGAGCAGTTCTTC. This sequence encodes CATSDSAYPGKEQFF.

The chain links TRBV5-4 to TRBJ2-5; 9 nucleotides line up with TRBD2. V was clipped by 4 bases and J by 3 bases; unmatched bases: 10. The CDR3 is made up of 16 amino acids. Germline V gene sequence: CDR1 SGHNT, CDR2 YYREEE (reference sequence). CDR3 residues: CASSPTSGLAKETQYF. As DNA, the CDR3 is TGTGCCAGCAGCCCGACCTCGGGACTAGCTAAAGAGACCCAGTACTTC.

The chain links TRBV6-1 to TRBJ1-4; 9 bases are shared with TRBD1. CDR1 is MNHNS, CDR2 SASEGT, per germline. V dropped 2 bases and J dropped 8; count of bases not matched to a gene: 9. The CDR3 is 16 amino acids. In nucleotides, the CDR3 is TGTGCCAGCAGTGAATTCTGGACAGGGGCGGGCGAAAAACTGTTTTTT. This gives the protein CASSEFWTGAGEKLFF.

In nucleotides, the CDR3 is TGTGCCAGTAGTTCCACCAGCGGGAGAGGGACGTCAAATGAGCAGTTCTTC. It yields the protein CASSSTSGRGTSNEQFF. This chain links TRBV19 with TRBJ2-1; 8 nucleotides line up with TRBD2. The CDR3 is 17 amino acids. V lost 5 bases to trimming and J lost 7 bases; unmatched junction nucleotides: 16. Germline-derived CDR1 and CDR2 are LNHDA and SQIVND (reference sequence).